This TCR beta chain was sequenced for a study of cytomegalovirus exposure and HLA in healthy donors. Amplification used 60 Vbeta primers and 13 Jbeta primers. Generated by immunoSEQ multiplex PCR, the TCRdb table keeps only in-frame clones and is missing some. The table includes 150,000 to 200,000 clones, 70% to 90% detected once. Germline CDR1 and CDR2: DFQATT and SNEGSKA (reference sequence). The CDR3 runs to 9 residues. The V end lost 6 bases, the J end lost 5 bases, and 4 bases lay between the germline ends. Sequencing was carried out using PBMCs. This TCR was recovered from a woman under 30 in good health and CMV-seropositive. The chain joins TRBV20-1 to TRBJ2-5; D is ambiguous. In DNA form, the CDR3 reads TGCAGTGCGGGCGAGACCCAGTACTTC. This sequence encodes CSAGETQYF.